Below are 10 T cell receptor beta chains sequenced from a single sample in a study of T cells after yellow fever vaccination. One entry per CDR3 protein, called by TCRdb with MiXCR from the 5' RACE reads. The sample yields 350,000 or so distinct CDR3 sequences, around 8.1% seen once. The specimen comprised PBMCs, sampled about 41 days after the first yellow fever vaccination. These receptors all stem from a man between 18 and 35 years old who received the YFV17D yellow fever vaccine.

This clonotype came up a few times. V is TRBV7-2 and J is TRBJ2-7; D not certain. The CDR3 extends over 16 amino acids. CDR1 is SGHTA, CDR2 FQGNSA, per germline. V was shortened by 5 bases and J by 0 bases, with 17 bases between the two germline ends. The CDR3 protein is CASSPHQPGLSYEQYF. Here the CDR3 DNA reads TGTGCCAGCAGCCCCCATCAGCCGGGCCTCTCCTACGAGCAGTACTTC. Full variable domain (outside the CDR3, taken from reference TRBV7-2 and TRBJ2-7): GAGVSQSPSNKVTEKGKDVELRCDPISGHTALYWYRQSLGQGLEFLIYFQGNSAPDKSGLPSDRFSAERTGGSVSTLTIQRTQQEDSAVYLCASSPHQPGLSYEQYFGPGTRLTVT.

The V gene is TRBV25-1, the J gene TRBJ2-5; maybe TRBD2 (6 bases). The germline V gene encodes CDR1 MGHDK and CDR2 SYGVNS. The V end was cut by 3 bases, the J end by 3 bases, with 17 bases between. The CDR3 consists of 16 residues. The CDR3 is CASSELPGLLKETQYF. CDR3 DNA: TGTGCCAGCAGTGAGCTGCCGGGACTGCTGAAAGAGACCCAGTACTTC.

This clonotype showed up just a few times. The V call is TRBV21-1, the J call TRBJ2-3. TRBV21-1 is described as a pseudogene. The CDR3 totals 15 residues. In DNA, the CDR3 is TGTGCCAGCAGCTGGTCCAGCCGTCGCGCAGATACGCAGTATTTT. It translates to CASSWSSRRADTQYF.

This clonotype was observed at least ten times. V is TRBV9 and J is TRBJ2-1; no firm D call. There are 15 residues in the CDR3. Trimming cost V 4 bases and J 8 bases, with 19 bases left between them. Germline CDR1 and CDR2: SGDLS and YYNGEE. In DNA form, the CDR3 reads TGTGCCAGCAGCCCAAGTAATGCGGACCGGGATGAGCAGTTCTTC. As protein: CASSPSNADRDEQFF.

The V call is TRBV18, the J call TRBJ2-5, with D possibly called TRBD1 or TRBD2 (6 bases each). This CDR3 contains 15 residues. Germline assignment: CDR1 KGHSH and CDR2 LQKENI. The V gene lost 1 base and the J gene lost 3 bases, with 12 bases spanning the gap. The CDR3: CASSPRRGDKETQYF. CDR3 nucleotides: TGTGCCAGCTCACCACGAAGGGGGGACAAAGAGACCCAGTACTTC.

This chain links TRBV4-1 with TRBJ2-7, with D unclear. In germline, CDR1 is MGHRA, CDR2 YSYEKL. The ends were cut back, 1 base at V and 7 bases at J, with 14 bases in the middle. This CDR3 region has 14 residues. The chain's CDR3 is CASSQALTTGEQYV. For the CDR3, the DNA is TGCGCCAGCAGCCAAGCCCTGACAACTGGGGAGCAGTACGTC.

This clonotype was found many times. This chain connects TRBV5-1 to TRBJ2-1, with 8 bases fitting TRBD1. Germline CDR1 reads SGHRS; CDR2 reads YFSETQ. The CDR3 contains 15 residues. Trimming took 0 bases from V and 3 from J; bases not matched to a gene: 2. The CDR3 DNA reads as TGCGCCAGCAGCTTGGGGACAGGGATCTACAATGAGCAGTTCTTC. Protein sequence: CASSLGTGIYNEQFF.

A few counts support this clonotype. This sequence joins TRBV4-1 and TRBJ1-1, with D uncertain. Trimming took off 0 bases at V and 3 bases at J, with 14 bases between the two ends. Germline CDR1 is MGHRA and CDR2 is YSYEKL. The CDR3 is 16 residues long. CDR3 region: CASSQDRRTSDTEAFF. The DNA of the CDR3 is TGCGCCAGCAGCCAAGATCGCCGGACGTCGGACACTGAAGCTTTCTTT.

This clonotype was counted many times. The J gene is TRBJ2-4, the V gene TRBV27; no clear D gene. Trimming cost V 3 bases and J 0 bases, with 12 bases left between them. CDR1 is MNHEY, CDR2 SMNVEV, per germline (reference sequence). The CDR3 has 16 amino acids. CDR3 in DNA: TGTGCCAGCAGTTTGTGGCTTACCTTAGCCAAAAACATTCAGTACTTC. As protein: CASSLWLTLAKNIQYF.

The rearrangement joins TRBV6-1 to TRBJ2-2; TRBD1 agrees at 7 bases. The CDR3 has 15 residues. Germline V gene data show CDR1 as MNHNS and CDR2 as SASEGT. Germline trimming cut 10 bases from V and 1 base from J; bases unmatched to any gene: 9. CDR3 nucleotides: TGTGCCATCCCTAATCACAGGGGGAACACCGGGGAGCTGTTTTTT. Its translation is CAIPNHRGNTGELFF.